The 30 T cell receptor beta chains below all came from one sample that was sequenced in a study of early T cells in non-severe SARS-CoV-2 infection. One entry per CDR3 protein results from TCRdb running MiXCR on the 5' RACE reads. The sample includes 35,000 to 50,000 distinct CDR3 sequences, around 6.9% seen only once; the top ten take roughly 4.3%. Material for sequencing was whole blood. These receptors all stem from an adult who was a healthcare worker with PCR-confirmed SARS-CoV-2 infection or an uninfected control (not recorded which).

There are a few counts of this clonotype. J is TRBJ2-1 and V is TRBV20-1; TRBD2 matches at 10 bases. This CDR3 contains 18 residues. From germline, CDR1 is DFQATT and CDR2 SNEGSKA (reference sequence). Trimming cost V 5 bases and J 0 bases; bases outside gene matches: 13. In DNA, the CDR3 is TGCAGTGCTCCTAAGGGACTAGCGACGTCCAACTCCTACAATGAGCAGTTCTTC. Translating gives CSAPKGLATSNSYNEQFF.

The chain carries TRBV7-9 and TRBJ2-5; D is unclear. The V gene lost 5 bases and the J gene lost 0 bases, with 19 bases spanning the gap. Germline CDR1 is SEHNR and CDR2 is FQNEAQ (reference sequence). CDR3 length: 17 residues. CDR3 residues: CASSQVVGMRYQETQYF. Written as DNA, the CDR3 is TGTGCCAGCAGCCAGGTCGTAGGCATGAGGTACCAAGAGACCCAGTACTTC.

This clonotype was counted at least ten times. The genes are TRBV20-1 and TRBJ2-2; TRBD1 aligns across 7 bases. CDR3 length: 15 amino acids. V lost 3 bases to trimming and J lost 3 bases; unmatched junction nucleotides: 7. The germline V gene has CDR1 DFQATT and CDR2 SNEGSKA (reference sequence). The CDR3 loop reads CSASPGTEDTGELFF. CDR3 bases: TGCAGTGCTAGTCCCGGGACAGAGGACACCGGGGAGCTGTTTTTT.

This clonotype occurred many times. This chain uses TRBV19 with TRBJ2-3; TRBD2 agrees at 9 bases. This CDR3 region has 18 residues. Germline V CDR1 and CDR2: LNHDA, SQIVND (reference sequence). V shed 5 bases, J shed 3 bases, and the junction held 15 bases outside the gene matches. For the CDR3, the DNA is TGTGCCAGTAGTGCCTCCAACACCCTGGGACTAGCAACAGATACGCAGTATTTT. This encodes CASSASNTLGLATDTQYF. Full variable domain (outside the CDR3, taken from reference TRBV19 and TRBJ2-3): DGGITQSPKYLFRKEGQNVTLSCEQNLNHDAMYWYRQDPGQGLRLIYYSQIVNDFQKGDIAEGYSVSREKKESFPLTVTSAQKNPTAFYLCASSASNTLGLATDTQYFGPGTRLTVL.

This clonotype has a count of ten or more. The rearrangement joins TRBV11-2 to TRBJ1-6, with D maybe TRBD1 (5 bases). Germline assignment: CDR1 SGHAT and CDR2 FQNNGV. The V and J ends lost 5 bases and 4 bases respectively, with 15 bases between them. This CDR3 spans 16 amino acids. For the CDR3, the DNA is TGTGCCAGCAGCCCCCTGGGTAGGGGATATAATTCACCCCTCCACTTT. This translates into CASSPLGRGYNSPLHF.

This clonotype was seen many times. The chain is built from TRBV25-1 and TRBJ1-4; unclear D gene. V gave up 8 bases and J gave up 0 bases, with 7 bases separating them. The CDR3 has 13 amino acids. Germline-derived CDR1 and CDR2 are MGHDK and SYGVNS. CDR3 loop: CASGSPTNEKLFF. The CDR3 DNA follows: TGTGCCAGCGGGAGCCCAACTAATGAAAAACTGTTTTTT.

This clonotype appeared many times. The rearrangement joins TRBV10-3 to TRBJ2-2, with D maybe TRBD2 (6 bases). CDR3 size: 15 residues. V dropped 7 bases and J dropped 6 bases, with 18 bases sitting between them. In germline, CDR1 is ENHRY, CDR2 SYGVKD. The CDR3 coding sequence is TGTGCCATCAATGGAGGGCAGGAGGGTCCCGGGGAGCTGTTTTTT. Its translation: CAINGGQEGPGELFF.

This clonotype was counted at least ten times. The chain is built from TRBV6-1 and TRBJ2-7; D possibly corresponds to TRBD2 (5 bases). Germline V gene lookup returns CDR1 MNHNS and CDR2 SASEGT. V dropped 3 bases and J dropped 2 bases, with 14 bases sitting between them. The CDR3 length is 15 residues. The CDR3 DNA is TGTGCCAGCAGTGATAACGGGGAGAACCCCTACGAGCAGTACTTC. The encoded protein is CASSDNGENPYEQYF.

This clonotype was seen many times. V and J are TRBV6-5 and TRBJ1-1, with D possibly matching TRBD1 (6 bases). V was pared by 6 bases and J by 2 bases, with 16 bases between. CDR1 and CDR2 from the germline V gene are MNHEY and SVGAGI. The CDR3 length is 15 residues. CDR3 amino acids: CASRPLDRINTEAFF. The CDR3 nucleotides read TGTGCCAGCAGACCTCTTGACAGGATCAACACTGAAGCTTTCTTT.

The chain recombines TRBV29-1 with TRBJ2-5; 8 bases match TRBD2. Germline V gene data show CDR1 as SQVTM and CDR2 as ANQGSEA. Trimming at V came to 6 bases and at J to 2 bases, leaving 8 bases not matched to a gene. The CDR3 covers 14 residues. CDR3 sequence (DNA): TGCAGCGTGGAACTAGCGGACTTACAAGAGACCCAGTACTTC. It is translated as CSVELADLQETQYF.

The chain joins TRBV20-1 to TRBJ2-1; 14 bases agree with TRBD2. Trimming cost V 1 base and J 0 bases; bases outside gene matches: 11. Looked up from germline, CDR1 is DFQATT and CDR2 is SNEGSKA (reference sequence). CDR3 length equals 20 residues. CDR3 in DNA: TGCAGTGCTAGAGCCCAGACTAGCGGGGGGGCTCCGGGCTCCTACAATGAGCAGTTCTTC. Its translation is CSARAQTSGGAPGSYNEQFF.

This clonotype was detected many times. The rearrangement joins TRBV23-1 to TRBJ2-5, with 8 nucleotides matching TRBD1. TRBV23-1 is designated an ORF whose function remains uncertain. The CDR3 is 11 residues long. The V gene end was trimmed by 11 bases and the J gene end by 9 bases; junction bases not matched to a gene: 8. In DNA, the CDR3 is TGCGCCGGAGACAGGGGTGGTTCCCAGTACTTC. Translation gives CAGDRGGSQYF.

This clonotype was seen many times. The chain has TRBV9 and TRBJ2-7, with 7 bases lining up with TRBD2. This CDR3 contains 14 residues. Trimming took 0 bases from V and 6 from J; bases not matched to a gene: 6. Germline assignment: CDR1 SGDLS and CDR2 YYNGEE. The CDR3 reads CASSVDLGGIEQYF. CDR3 sequence (DNA): TGTGCCAGCAGCGTAGACCTGGGAGGGATCGAGCAGTACTTC.

This clonotype was seen ten or more times. This chain uses TRBV6-2 or TRBV6-3 with TRBJ1-1, with D uncertain. Per germline, CDR1 MNHEY and CDR2 SVGEGT. The V gene lost 4 bases and the J gene lost 4 bases, with 13 bases spanning the gap. This CDR3 spans 14 amino acids. This CDR3 is CASSSTTWGTEAFF. The CDR3 DNA reads TGTGCCAGCAGTTCCACGACCTGGGGCACTGAAGCTTTCTTT.

This clonotype has at least ten counts. J is TRBJ2-2 and V is TRBV24-1; no clear D gene. The CDR3 consists of 15 residues. Trimming took off 4 bases at V and 3 bases at J, with 11 bases between the two ends. Germline CDR1 is KGHDR and CDR2 is SFDVKD. The CDR3 nucleotides read TGTGCCACCAGTGACCAATCGCTCGACACCGGGGAGCTGTTTTTT. This gives the protein CATSDQSLDTGELFF.

A few counts support this clonotype. The chain's CDR3 is CSARGPDTQYF. The DNA for the CDR3 is TGCAGTGCTAGAGGGCCAGATACGCAGTATTTT. V usage is TRBV20-1 and J usage is TRBJ2-3, with D unresolved. The CDR3 sequence is 11 residues long. The V gene's germline CDR1 is DFQATT and CDR2 SNEGSKA (reference sequence). The V and J ends lost 1 base and 4 bases respectively, with 3 bases between them.

This clonotype has more than one count but fewer than ten. The V gene is TRBV5-1, the J gene TRBJ2-7; 7 bases agree with TRBD1. This CDR3 region has 13 residues. Looked up from germline, CDR1 is SGHRS and CDR2 is YFSETQ. The trim removed 4 bases at V and 5 bases at J, leaving 6 bases unmatched. The CDR3 DNA sequence: TGCGCCAGCAGCCTATCCGGGACAGACGAGCAGTACTTC. Amino acid sequence: CASSLSGTDEQYF.

This clonotype was counted ten times or more. The chain recombines TRBV3-2 with TRBJ2-5; the table's D call TRBD1 went unverified against the DNA. TRBV3-2 is designated a pseudogene. CDR3 length: 16 residues. The CDR3 sequence: CASSHRTGGPGRTQYF. CDR3 coding DNA: TGTGCCAGCAGCCATAGGACAGGGGGCCCCGGGAGGACCCAGTACTTC.

Details on this clonotype: Given a much more abundant clone one base away, this may be a read error. The V call is TRBV5-6, the J call TRBJ2-7, with D possibly called TRBD1 or TRBD2 (5 bases each). Germline CDR1 is SGHDT and CDR2 is YYEEEE. CDR3 size: 12 residues. The CDR3 bases are TGTACCAGCAGCTGGGACGTCTACGAGCAGTACTTC. Translated, it gives CTSSWDVYEQYF.

This rearrangement joins TRBV29-1 to TRBJ1-1; no clear D. This CDR3 is built from 13 residues. Germline assignment: CDR1 SQVTM and CDR2 ANQGSEA. The V end was cut by 0 bases, the J end by 1 base, with 6 bases between. The CDR3: CSVEDHENTEAFF. DNA for the CDR3: TGCAGCGTTGAAGATCACGAGAACACTGAAGCTTTCTTT.

This clonotype was seen many times. This chain connects TRBV4-3 to TRBJ1-2, with D hard to call. The CDR3 totals 15 residues. In germline, CDR1 is LGHNA, CDR2 YSLEER. The V gene lost 0 bases and the J gene lost 7 bases, with 15 bases spanning the gap. Written as DNA, the CDR3 is TGCGCCAGCAGCCAAGAGGGAAGGGCACGGGGTGGCTACACCTTC. Its translation: CASSQEGRARGGYTF.

This clonotype was seen ten or more times. This sequence joins TRBV6-5 and TRBJ2-4, with TRBD2 identical over 10 bases. The CDR3 has 17 residues. The V and J ends lost 2 bases and 7 bases, in that order; junction bases with no gene match: 11. Per germline, CDR1 MNHEY and CDR2 SVGAGI. CDR3 in DNA: TGTGCCAGCAGTTACGCCGCCTCTAGCGGGGGTCGTAACATTCAGTACTTC. This sequence encodes CASSYAASSGGRNIQYF.

This clonotype has a handful of counts. This chain joins TRBV7-9 and TRBJ1-2; D not certain. Germline loops: CDR1 SEHNR, CDR2 FQNEAQ (reference sequence). V was trimmed by 0 bases and J by 4 bases, leaving 6 bases between them. There are 13 residues in the CDR3. CDR3 amino acids: CASSLAGAYGYTF. CDR3 sequence (DNA): TGTGCCAGCAGCTTAGCGGGAGCCTATGGCTACACCTTC.

The chain recombines TRBV7-8 with TRBJ1-5; the D gene is possibly TRBD1 (5 bases). There are 15 residues in the CDR3. CDR1 is SGHVS, CDR2 FQNEAQ, per germline. Trimming took off 0 bases at V and 5 bases at J, with 11 bases between the two ends. CDR3 coding DNA: TGTGCCAGCAGCTTAGCGGGGGGGGTCCATCAGCCCCAGCATTTT. Translation gives CASSLAGGVHQPQHF.

As concerns this clonotype: Relative to the germline gene, one junction end is altered; a read error may explain this. This sequence joins TRBV27 and TRBJ2-6, with a tentative D call TRBD2 (6 bases). The CDR3 has 13 amino acids. Germline CDR1 MNHEY, CDR2 SMNVEV (reference sequence). CDR3 loop: CASSSGGANLLTF. CDR3 in DNA: TGTGCCAGCAGTTCTGGAGGGGCCAACCTCCTGACTTTC.

In its sample, this clonotype was seen many times. The V call is TRBV19, the J call TRBJ2-3; D is undetermined. The CDR3 consists of 15 residues. Trimming pared 4 bases from V and 5 bases from J, leaving 16 bases between. In germline, CDR1 is LNHDA, CDR2 SQIVND (reference sequence). CDR3 in amino acids: CASSRSSGWGDTQYF. CDR3 bases: TGTGCCAGTAGTAGGAGCTCCGGGTGGGGAGATACGCAGTATTTT.

In this sample, this clonotype turned up a few times. The J gene is TRBJ2-1, the V gene TRBV7-6; D is uncertain. Germline CDR1 is SGHVS and CDR2 is FNYEAQ. The CDR3 is made up of 13 amino acids. Between the trimmed V and J ends, which lost 5 bases and 8 bases, there was a span of 13 bases. The CDR3 reads CASSPNQVHEQFF. For the CDR3, the DNA is TGTGCCAGCAGCCCAAACCAGGTACATGAGCAGTTCTTC.

V and J are TRBV11-2 and TRBJ2-1; D unclear. There are 11 residues in the CDR3. V lost 6 bases and J lost 6, with 6 bases in between. The germline V gene encodes CDR1 SGHAT and CDR2 FQNNGV. In nucleotides, the CDR3 is TGTGCCAGCAGTTGGATCAATGAGCAGTTCTTC. Residues: CASSWINEQFF. The complete variable domain, with remaining parts taken from reference TRBV11-2 and TRBJ2-1, reads EAGVAQSPRYKIIEKRQSVAFWCNPISGHATLYWYQQILGQGPKLLIQFQNNGVVDDSQLPKDRFSAERLKGVDSTLKIQPAKLEDSAVYLCASSWINEQFFGPGTRLTVL.

The chain couples TRBV10-1 to TRBJ2-7; no reliable D call. The CDR3 has 12 amino acids. The V and J ends lost 6 bases and 3 bases respectively, with 9 bases between them. Germline-derived CDR1 and CDR2 are WNHNN and SYGVQD (reference sequence). The CDR3 here is CASSRNFYEQYF. The CDR3, as DNA: TGCGCCAGCAGCAGAAATTTCTACGAGCAGTACTTC.

The chain links TRBV29-1 to TRBJ2-3, with 7 positions matching TRBD1. With 4 bases clipped from V and 6 bases from J, the junction kept 7 bases outside the gene matches. Per germline, CDR1 SQVTM and CDR2 ANQGSEA. The CDR3 contains 13 residues. The CDR3, as DNA: TGCAGCGTTGCAGGGGGATCCGGTGATACGCAGTATTTT. Its translation is CSVAGGSGDTQYF.